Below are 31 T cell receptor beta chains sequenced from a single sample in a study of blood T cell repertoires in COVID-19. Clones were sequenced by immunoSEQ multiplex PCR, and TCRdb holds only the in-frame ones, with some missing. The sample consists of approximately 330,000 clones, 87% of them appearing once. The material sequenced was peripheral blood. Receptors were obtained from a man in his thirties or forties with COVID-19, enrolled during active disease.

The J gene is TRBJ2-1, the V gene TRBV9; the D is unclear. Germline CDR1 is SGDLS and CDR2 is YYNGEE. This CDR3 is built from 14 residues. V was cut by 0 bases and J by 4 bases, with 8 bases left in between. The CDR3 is CASSVAMSYNEQFF. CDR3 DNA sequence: TGTGCCAGCAGCGTAGCTATGAGTTACAATGAGCAGTTCTTC. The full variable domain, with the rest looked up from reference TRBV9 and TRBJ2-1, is DSGVTQTPKHLITATGQRVTLRCSPRSGDLSVYWYQQSLDQGLQFLIQYYNGEERAKGNILERFSAQQFPDLHSELNLSSLELGDSALYFCASSVAMSYNEQFFGPGTRLTVL.

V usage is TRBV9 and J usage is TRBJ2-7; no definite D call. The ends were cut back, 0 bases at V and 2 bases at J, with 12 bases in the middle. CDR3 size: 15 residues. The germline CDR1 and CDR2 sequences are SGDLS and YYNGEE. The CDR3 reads CASSVGSSPAYEQYF. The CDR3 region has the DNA TGTGCCAGCAGCGTAGGATCTTCCCCGGCCTACGAGCAGTACTTC.

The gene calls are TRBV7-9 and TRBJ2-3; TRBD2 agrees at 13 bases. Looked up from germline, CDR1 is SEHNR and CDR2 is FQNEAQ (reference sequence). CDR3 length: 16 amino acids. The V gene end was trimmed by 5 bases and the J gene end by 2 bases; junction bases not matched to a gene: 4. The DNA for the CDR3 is TGTGCCAGCAGCACTACTAGCGGGAGGGCCACAGATACGCAGTATTTT. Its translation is CASSTTSGRATDTQYF. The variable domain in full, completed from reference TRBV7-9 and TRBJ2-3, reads DTGVSQNPRHKITKRGQNVTFRCDPISEHNRLYWYRQTLGQGPEFLTYFQNEAQLEKSRLLSDRFSAERPKGSFSTLEIQRTEQGDSAMYLCASSTTSGRATDTQYFGPGTRLTVL.

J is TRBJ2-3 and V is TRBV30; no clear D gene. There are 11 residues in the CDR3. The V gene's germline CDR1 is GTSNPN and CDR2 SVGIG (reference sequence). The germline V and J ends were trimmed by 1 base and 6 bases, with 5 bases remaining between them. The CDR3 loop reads CAWSGSDTQYF. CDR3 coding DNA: TGTGCCTGGAGTGGGAGCGATACGCAGTATTTT.

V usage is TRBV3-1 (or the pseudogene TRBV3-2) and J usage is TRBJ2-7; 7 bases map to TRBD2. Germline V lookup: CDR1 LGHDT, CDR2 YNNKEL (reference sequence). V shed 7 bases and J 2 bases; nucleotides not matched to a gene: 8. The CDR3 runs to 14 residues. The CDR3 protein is CASTLGLVPYEQYF. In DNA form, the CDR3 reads TGTGCCAGCACCTTAGGACTAGTTCCCTACGAGCAGTACTTC.

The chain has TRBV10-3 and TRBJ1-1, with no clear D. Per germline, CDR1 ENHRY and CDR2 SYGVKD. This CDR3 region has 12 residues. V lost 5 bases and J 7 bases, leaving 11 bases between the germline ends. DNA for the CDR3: TGTGCCATCAGTTCCCGGGAGTATGAAGCTTTCTTT. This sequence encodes CAISSREYEAFF.

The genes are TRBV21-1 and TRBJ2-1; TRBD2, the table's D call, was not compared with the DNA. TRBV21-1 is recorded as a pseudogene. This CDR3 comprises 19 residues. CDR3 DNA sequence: TGTGCCAGCAGGAAAAGCTCCAGCGGGGGGGGAAGCTCCTACAATGAGCAGTTCTTC. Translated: CASRKSSSGGGSSYNEQFF.

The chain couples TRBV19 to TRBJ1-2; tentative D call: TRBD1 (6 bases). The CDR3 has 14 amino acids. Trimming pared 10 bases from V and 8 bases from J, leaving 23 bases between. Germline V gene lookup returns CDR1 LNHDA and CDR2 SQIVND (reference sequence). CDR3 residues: CATSRDILQAGYTF. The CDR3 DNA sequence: TGTGCCACTTCCAGGGACATTTTACAAGCAGGCTACACCTTC.

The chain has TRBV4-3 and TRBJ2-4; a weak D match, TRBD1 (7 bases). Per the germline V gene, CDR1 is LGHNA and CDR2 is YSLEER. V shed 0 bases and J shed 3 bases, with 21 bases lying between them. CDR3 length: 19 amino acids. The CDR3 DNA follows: TGCGCCAGCAGCCAAGATCGCGGCGGGACAGACCGACTCAAAAACATTCAGTACTTC. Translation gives CASSQDRGGTDRLKNIQYF.

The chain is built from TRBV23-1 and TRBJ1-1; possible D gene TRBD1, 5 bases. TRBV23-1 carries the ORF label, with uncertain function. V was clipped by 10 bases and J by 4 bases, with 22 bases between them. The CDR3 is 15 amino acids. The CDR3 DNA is TGCGCCACTAATTTTGACGGTCGGGGGATCACTGAAGCTTTCTTT. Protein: CATNFDGRGITEAFF.

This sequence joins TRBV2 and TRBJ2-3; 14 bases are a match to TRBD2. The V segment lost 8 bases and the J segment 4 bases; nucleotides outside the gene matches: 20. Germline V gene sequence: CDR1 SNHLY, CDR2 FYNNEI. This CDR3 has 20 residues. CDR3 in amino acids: CASGRLAGGPLVSYPDTQYF. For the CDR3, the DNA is TGTGCCAGCGGGAGACTAGCGGGAGGGCCTCTTGTATCTTATCCAGATACGCAGTATTTT.

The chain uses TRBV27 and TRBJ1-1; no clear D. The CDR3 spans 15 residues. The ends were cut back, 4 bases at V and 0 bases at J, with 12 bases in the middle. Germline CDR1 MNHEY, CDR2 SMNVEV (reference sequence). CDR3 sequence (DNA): TGTGCCAGCAGTTCCCTCGGGTCCTTGAACACTGAAGCTTTCTTT. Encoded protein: CASSSLGSLNTEAFF.

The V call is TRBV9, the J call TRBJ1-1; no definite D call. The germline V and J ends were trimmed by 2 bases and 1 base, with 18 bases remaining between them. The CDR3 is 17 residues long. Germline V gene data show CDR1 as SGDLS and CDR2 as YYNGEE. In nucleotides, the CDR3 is TGTGCCAGCAGCGTTGACATCTTCGTGAATCCGAACACTGAAGCTTTCTTT. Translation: CASSVDIFVNPNTEAFF.

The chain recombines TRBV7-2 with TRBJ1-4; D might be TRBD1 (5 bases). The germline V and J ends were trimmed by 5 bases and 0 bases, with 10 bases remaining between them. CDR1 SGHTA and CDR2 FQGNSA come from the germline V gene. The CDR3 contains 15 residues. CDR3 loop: CASSPQGATNEKLFF. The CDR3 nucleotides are TGTGCCAGCAGCCCCCAAGGGGCAACTAATGAAAAACTGTTTTTT.

The CDR3 loop reads CASSVDGDYEQYF. CDR3 in DNA: TGTGCCAGCAGCGTAGACGGGGATTACGAGCAGTACTTC. This chain connects TRBV9 to TRBJ2-7; D might be TRBD2 (5 bases). V was cut by 0 bases and J by 4 bases, with 8 bases left in between. CDR3 length equals 13 residues. Germline V lookup: CDR1 SGDLS, CDR2 YYNGEE.

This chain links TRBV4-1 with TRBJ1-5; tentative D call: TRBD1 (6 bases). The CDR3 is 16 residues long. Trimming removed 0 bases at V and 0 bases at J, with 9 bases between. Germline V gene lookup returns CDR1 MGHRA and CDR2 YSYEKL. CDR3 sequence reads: CASSQDGGASNQPQHF. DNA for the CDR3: TGCGCCAGCAGCCAAGATGGGGGGGCTAGCAATCAGCCCCAGCATTTT.

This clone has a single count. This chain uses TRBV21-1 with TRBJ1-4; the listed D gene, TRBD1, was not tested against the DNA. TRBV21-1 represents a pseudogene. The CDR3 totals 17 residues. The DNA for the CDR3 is TGTGCCAGTCATGCTGACAGGGGTTTAGGAACTAATGAAAAACTGTTTTTT. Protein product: CASHADRGLGTNEKLFF.

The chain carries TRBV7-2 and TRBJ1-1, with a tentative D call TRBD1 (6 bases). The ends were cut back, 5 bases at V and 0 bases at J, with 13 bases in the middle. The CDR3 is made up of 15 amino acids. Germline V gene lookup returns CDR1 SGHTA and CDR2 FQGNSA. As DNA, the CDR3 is TGTGCCAGCAGCCCCCAGACAGGCTTGAACACTGAAGCTTTCTTT. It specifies CASSPQTGLNTEAFF.

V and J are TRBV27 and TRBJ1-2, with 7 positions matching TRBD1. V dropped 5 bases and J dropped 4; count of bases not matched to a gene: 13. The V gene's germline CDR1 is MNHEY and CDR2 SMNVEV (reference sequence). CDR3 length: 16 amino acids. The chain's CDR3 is CASSDRDSYLIYGYTF. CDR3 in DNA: TGTGCCAGCAGTGACAGGGACAGCTACTTAATCTATGGCTACACCTTC.

CDR3 loop: CASRGGDTQYF. The CDR3 DNA reads TGTGCCAGCAGGGGGGGAGATACGCAGTATTTT. The V gene is TRBV21-1, the J gene TRBJ2-3; the D call of TRBD2 is as the table states it, not checked on the DNA. TRBV21-1 is given as a pseudogene. The CDR3 is 11 residues long.

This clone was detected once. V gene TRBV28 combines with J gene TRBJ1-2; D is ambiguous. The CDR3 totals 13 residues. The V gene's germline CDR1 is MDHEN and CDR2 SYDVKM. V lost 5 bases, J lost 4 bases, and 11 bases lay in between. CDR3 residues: CASSPPRSYGYTF. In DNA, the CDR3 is TGTGCCAGCAGTCCCCCGCGATCCTATGGCTACACCTTC.

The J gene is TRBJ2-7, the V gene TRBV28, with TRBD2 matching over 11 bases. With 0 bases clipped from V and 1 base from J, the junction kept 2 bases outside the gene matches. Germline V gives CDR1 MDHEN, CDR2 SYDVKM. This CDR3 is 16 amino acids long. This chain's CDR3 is CASSLWGTSGSYEQYF. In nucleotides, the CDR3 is TGTGCCAGCAGTTTATGGGGGACTAGCGGTTCCTACGAGCAGTACTTC.

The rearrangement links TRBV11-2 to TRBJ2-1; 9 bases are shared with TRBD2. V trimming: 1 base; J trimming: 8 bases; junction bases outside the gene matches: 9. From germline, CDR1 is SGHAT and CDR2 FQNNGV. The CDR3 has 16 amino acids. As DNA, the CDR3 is TGTGCCAGCAGCTTAGTGTTTGGCGGGGGGGCCGATGAGCAGTTCTTC. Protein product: CASSLVFGGGADEQFF. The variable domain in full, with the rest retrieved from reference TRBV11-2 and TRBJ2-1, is EAGVAQSPRYKIIEKRQSVAFWCNPISGHATLYWYQQILGQGPKLLIQFQNNGVVDDSQLPKDRFSAERLKGVDSTLKIQPAKLEDSAVYLCASSLVFGGGADEQFFGPGTRLTVL.

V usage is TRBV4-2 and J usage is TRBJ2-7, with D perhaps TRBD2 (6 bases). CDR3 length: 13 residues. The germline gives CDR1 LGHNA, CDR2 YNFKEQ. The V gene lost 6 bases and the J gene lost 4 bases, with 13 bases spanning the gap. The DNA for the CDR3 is TGTGCCAGCAGGGAACCGGGGGTATACGAGCAGTACTTC. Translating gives CASREPGVYEQYF.

The CDR3 DNA reads TGTGCCAGCAGCCCCCGATTCACAGGGGGCTATCAGCCCCAGCATTTT. Protein product: CASSPRFTGGYQPQHF. V and J are TRBV28 and TRBJ1-5; 9 bases align to TRBD1. The CDR3 has 16 amino acids. V trimming: 6 bases; J trimming: 5 bases; junction bases outside the gene matches: 11. Looked up from germline, CDR1 is MDHEN and CDR2 is SYDVKM.

The CDR3 spells CASRGGEGKVNEKLFF. The DNA of the CDR3 is TGTGCCAGCAGGGGGGGGGAAGGGAAGGTTAATGAAAAACTGTTTTTT. The chain recombines TRBV25-1 with TRBJ1-4; weak D call: TRBD1 (5 bases). The germline V and J ends were trimmed by 6 bases and 4 bases, with 18 bases remaining between them. The CDR3 has 16 amino acids. Per the germline V gene, CDR1 is MGHDK and CDR2 is SYGVNS.

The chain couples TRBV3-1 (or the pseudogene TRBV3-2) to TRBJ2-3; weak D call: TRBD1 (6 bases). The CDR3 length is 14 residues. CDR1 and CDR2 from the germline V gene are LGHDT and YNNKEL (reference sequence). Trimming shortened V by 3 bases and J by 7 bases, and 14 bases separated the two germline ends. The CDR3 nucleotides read TGTGCCAGCAGCCAGCTCCAGGGGTCAAATACGCAGTATTTT. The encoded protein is CASSQLQGSNTQYF.

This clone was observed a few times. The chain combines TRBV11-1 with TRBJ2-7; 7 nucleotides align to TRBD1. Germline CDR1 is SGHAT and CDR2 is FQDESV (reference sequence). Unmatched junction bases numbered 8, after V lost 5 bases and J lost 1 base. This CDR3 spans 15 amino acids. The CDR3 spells CASSDRTGLSYEQYF. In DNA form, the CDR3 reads TGTGCCAGCAGCGATCGGACAGGCTTATCCTACGAGCAGTACTTC. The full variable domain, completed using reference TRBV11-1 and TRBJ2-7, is EAEVAQSPRYKITEKSQAVAFWCDPISGHATLYWYRQILGQGPELLVQFQDESVVDDSQLPKDRFSAERLKGVDSTLKIQPAELGDSAMYLCASSDRTGLSYEQYFGPGTRLTVT.

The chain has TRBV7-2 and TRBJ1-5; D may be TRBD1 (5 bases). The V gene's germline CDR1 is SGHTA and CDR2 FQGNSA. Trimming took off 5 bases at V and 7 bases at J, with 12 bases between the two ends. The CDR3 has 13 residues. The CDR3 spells CASSPQAGQPQHF. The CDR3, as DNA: TGTGCCAGCAGCCCACAGGCAGGGCAGCCCCAGCATTTT.

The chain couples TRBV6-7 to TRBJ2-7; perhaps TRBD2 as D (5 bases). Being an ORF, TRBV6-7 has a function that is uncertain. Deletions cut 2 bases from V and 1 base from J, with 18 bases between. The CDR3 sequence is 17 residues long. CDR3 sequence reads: CASSYNGVLDISYEQYF. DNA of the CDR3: TGTGCCAGCAGTTACAACGGGGTACTAGACATTTCCTACGAGCAGTACTTC.

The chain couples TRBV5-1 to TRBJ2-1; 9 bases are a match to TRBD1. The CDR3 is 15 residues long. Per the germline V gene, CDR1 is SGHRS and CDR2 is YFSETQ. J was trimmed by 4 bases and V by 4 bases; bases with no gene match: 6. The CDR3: CASSAAGTGYNEQFF. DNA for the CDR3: TGCGCCAGCAGCGCGGCCGGGACAGGGTACAATGAGCAGTTCTTC.